This T cell receptor (beta chain) was identified during a study of cytomegalovirus exposure and HLA in healthy donors. Germline lookup yields CDR1 MNHNY and CDR2 SVGAGI (reference sequence). The germline V and J ends were trimmed by 3 bases and 0 bases, with 14 bases remaining between them. The CDR3 contains 16 residues. 13 Jbeta primers and 60 Vbeta primers were used for the PCR. How the authors handled the data: An analysis that came later counted some 85 million unique TCR beta chains, approximately 10 million shared. Profiling relied on immunoSEQ multiplex PCR, and the TCRdb table lists in-frame clones only, not all of them. D and trimming come from the DNA, and the V and J calls and clone size come from that table. The table shows about 120,000 clones, with about 75% occurring only once.

The sample was PBMCs. The V gene is TRBV6-6, the J gene TRBJ1-1; no firm D call. The origin of this receptor is a man in his 60s in good health and CMV-seropositive. The CDR3 spells CASSYEQRDMNTEAFF. The DNA of the CDR3 is TGTGCCAGCAGTTATGAACAGAGAGATATGAACACTGAAGCTTTCTTT.